This T cell receptor (beta chain) was recovered during a study of cytomegalovirus exposure and HLA in healthy donors. The PCR made use of 60 Vbeta and 13 Jbeta primers. Sequencing was performed with immunoSEQ multiplex PCR; in TCRdb, only in-frame clones are kept and a portion is missing. The sample contains about 210,000 clones, approximately 80% of which appear only once. The donors comprised healthy bone marrow donors. Study conclusions and caveats: Analyses of presence and absence presupposed an approximately uniform sequencing depth across donors.

About this clone itself: Antigen: not known. Different DNA sequences within this sample yield the same CDR3.

Sequenced material: PBMCs. This sequence originates from a young man in good health and CMV-seronegative.

Here the CDR3 reads CASRTGGYEQYF. In DNA form, the CDR3 reads TGTGCCAGCAGAACAGGGGGCTACGAGCAGTACTTC. This sequence joins TRBV2 and TRBJ2-7; TRBD1 matches 8 bases. Germline V lookup: CDR1 SNHLY, CDR2 FYNNEI. The CDR3 is 12 residues long. The trim removed 6 bases at V and 3 bases at J, leaving 1 base unmatched.